These 3 T cell receptor beta chains were sequenced from one sample in a study of T cells in Graves' hyperthyroidism and ophthalmopathy. Template material for amplifying TCR beta CDR3 regions consisted of RNA transcripts. First-round RT-PCR of the TCR CDR3 relied on the HTBI primer set. TCRdb independently ran MiXCR on the multiplex PCR reads; one entry per CDR3 protein. The repertoire has fewer than 250,000 distinct CDR3 sequences, less than 20% of them found once; the top ten carry 28%. The sample comprised blood. The receptors originated from a woman younger than 35 with Graves' ophthalmopathy.

There are many counts of this clonotype. This rearrangement joins TRBV28 to TRBJ2-1; D possibly matches TRBD1 or TRBD2 (5 bases each). Trimming left V 4 bases short and J 7 bases short, with 11 bases between. Looked up from germline, CDR1 is MDHEN and CDR2 is SYDVKM. The CDR3 extends over 13 amino acids. CDR3 bases: TGTGCCAGCAGTTGGGACGGTTGGAATGAGCAGTTCTTC. It is translated as CASSWDGWNEQFF.

This clonotype was counted many times. V and J are TRBV6-2 or TRBV6-3 and TRBJ1-2; D is undetermined. This CDR3 comprises 13 residues. Germline values: CDR1 MNHEY, CDR2 SVGEGT. The germline V and J ends were trimmed by 3 bases and 7 bases, with 12 bases remaining between them. Written as DNA, the CDR3 is TGTGCCAGCAGTTATCCGGCCTCCGGTGGCTACACCTTC. Translating gives CASSYPASGGYTF.

This clonotype has at least ten counts. The chain carries TRBV3-1 and TRBJ1-6; no clear D gene. Germline CDR1 and CDR2: LGHDT and YNNKEL (reference sequence). The CDR3 has 13 residues. V dropped 1 base and J dropped 10 bases, with 8 bases sitting between them. The CDR3 is CASSQVRGSPLHF. DNA for the CDR3: TGTGCCAGCAGCCAAGTCCGAGGGTCACCCCTCCACTTT.